These 9 T cell receptor beta chains originate from one sample sequenced in a study of T cell responses to AZD1222 COVID-19 vaccine. This table comes from immunoSEQ multiplex PCR, and its TCRdb copy is limited to in-frame clones, with some not included. Among tens of thousands of clones listed, approximately 90% were seen once. Specimen: peripheral blood, collected on day 0 of MenACWY control vaccination. These receptor sequences come from an adult in good health.

This rearrangement joins TRBV7-2 to TRBJ2-1, with no clear D. The germline V and J ends were trimmed by 1 base and 7 bases, with 5 bases remaining between them. This CDR3 is built from 12 residues. CDR1 SGHTA and CDR2 FQGNSA come from the germline V gene. The CDR3 DNA reads as TGTGCCAGCAGCTTAGGCCGTAATGAGCAGTTCTTC. Amino acid sequence: CASSLGRNEQFF.

The chain is built from TRBV7-2 and TRBJ2-3; D is undetermined. This CDR3 has 14 amino acids. Germline CDR1 SGHTA, CDR2 FQGNSA. Trimming stripped 5 bases from V and 7 bases from J, with 16 bases between. The CDR3 sequence is CASSPNSFENTQYF. CDR3 nucleotide sequence: TGTGCCAGCAGCCCCAACTCATTTGAAAATACGCAGTATTTT.

The rearrangement links TRBV28 to TRBJ1-4; D gene ambiguous. The CDR3 sequence is 14 residues long. V was shortened by 5 bases and J by 1 base, with 8 bases between the two germline ends. CDR1 MDHEN and CDR2 SYDVKM come from the germline V gene. CDR3 sequence (DNA): TGTGCCAGCAGTCCGTTCCGAACTAATGAAAAACTGTTTTTT. Encoded protein: CASSPFRTNEKLFF.

The gene calls are TRBV6-1 and TRBJ1-1; D may be TRBD1 (5 bases). Germline CDR1 and CDR2: MNHNS and SASEGT. The V and J ends lost 2 bases and 4 bases respectively, with 17 bases between them. The CDR3 is 16 residues long. This chain's CDR3 is CASSEYPGGESTEAFF. The CDR3, as DNA: TGTGCCAGCAGTGAATACCCCGGGGGAGAAAGCACTGAAGCTTTCTTT.

This chain links TRBV5-4 with TRBJ1-1; D remains unclear. Deletions cut 4 bases from V and 1 base from J, with 14 bases between. The length of the CDR3 is 15 residues. Germline V gene data show CDR1 as SGHNT and CDR2 as YYREEE (reference sequence). CDR3 nucleotide sequence: TGTGCCAGCAGCGGTCCGGGGTCGAGGAACACTGAAGCTTTCTTT. As protein: CASSGPGSRNTEAFF. The variable domain in full, with the rest retrieved from reference TRBV5-4 and TRBJ1-1, is ETGVTQSPTHLIKTRGQQVTLRCSSQSGHNTVSWYQQALGQGPQFIFQYYREEENGRGNFPPRFSGLQFPNYSSELNVNALELDDSALYLCASSGPGSRNTEAFFGQGTRLTVV.

The chain employs TRBV5-1 and TRBJ1-1; tentative D call: TRBD1 (6 bases). Germline CDR1 SGHRS, CDR2 YFSETQ. The CDR3 consists of 14 residues. Trimming shortened V by 4 bases and J by 5 bases, and 15 bases separated the two germline ends. CDR3 nucleotides: TGCGCCAGCAGCCCGGTCGGGGGGCCTACTGAAGCTTTCTTT. This translates into CASSPVGGPTEAFF.

This chain uses TRBV28 with TRBJ1-4; TRBD1 is a possible D gene (5 bases). The germline gives CDR1 MDHEN, CDR2 SYDVKM. The CDR3 runs to 15 residues. V lost 5 bases, J lost 4 bases, and 14 bases lay in between. CDR3 bases: TGTGCCAGCAGTCCTTCGGGCGGGGGTAATGAAAAACTGTTTTTT. Encoded protein: CASSPSGGGNEKLFF.

The CDR3 nucleotides are TGTGCCAGCAACCTAGGGGGGAGAGAGCAGTTCTTC. The encoded protein is CASNLGGREQFF. The chain employs TRBV7-9 and TRBJ2-1; D possibly matches TRBD1 or TRBD2 (6 bases each). This CDR3 comprises 12 residues. CDR1 is SEHNR, CDR2 FQNEAQ, per germline (reference sequence). V shed 7 bases and J shed 10 bases, with 14 bases lying between them.

This sequence joins TRBV19 and TRBJ1-5; TRBD1 is a possible D gene (6 bases). The V end was cut by 10 bases, the J end by 4 bases, with 23 bases between. Germline CDR1 is LNHDA and CDR2 is SQIVND (reference sequence). The CDR3 runs 16 residues. The CDR3 region is CATISSETGINQPQHF. The DNA for the CDR3 is TGTGCCACCATATCTTCAGAGACAGGAATTAATCAGCCCCAGCATTTT. Together with reference TRBV19 and TRBJ1-5, the CDR3 gives the full variable domain: DGGITQSPKYLFRKEGQNVTLSCEQNLNHDAMYWYRQDPGQGLRLIYYSQIVNDFQKGDIAEGYSVSREKKESFPLTVTSAQKNPTAFYLCATISSETGINQPQHFGDGTRLSIL.